The 21 T cell receptor beta chains presented below share a single source sample, sequenced in a study of T cell changes during pregnancy in multiple sclerosis. Measured with immunoSEQ multiplex PCR; TCRdb has only the in-frame clones, and not every one. The table lists approximately 64,000 clones, roughly 87% of them singletons. The sequences come from peripheral blood, collected in the second trimester of pregnancy. The receptors here all came from a female donor in good health, enrolled as a control in a pregnancy study.

This clone was found once. The CDR3 loop reads CASSLAGENHHEQYF. As DNA, the CDR3 is TGTGCCAGCAGCTTGGCAGGGGAAAACCACCACGAGCAGTACTTC. V and J are TRBV5-4 and TRBJ2-7; D is possibly TRBD1 (6 bases). Per the germline V gene, CDR1 is SGHNT and CDR2 is YYREEE (reference sequence). The CDR3 is 15 amino acids. The germline V and J ends were trimmed by 0 bases and 5 bases, with 15 bases remaining between them.

This clone was detected only a few times. This chain joins TRBV6-6 and TRBJ1-1; D is possibly TRBD1 (5 bases). This CDR3 contains 13 residues. Trimming took off 8 bases at V and 1 base at J, with 11 bases between the two ends. CDR1 and CDR2 (germline): MNHNY, SVGAGI (reference sequence). CDR3 nucleotides: TGTGCCAGCTCCCTCCAGGGGAACACTGAAGCTTTCTTT. Its protein is CASSLQGNTEAFF.

The chain is built from TRBV19 and TRBJ2-5, with 7 nucleotides matching TRBD1. Germline assignment: CDR1 LNHDA and CDR2 SQIVND (reference sequence). The V and J ends lost 1 base and 5 bases, in that order; junction bases with no gene match: 10. This CDR3 has 16 amino acids. The CDR3 coding sequence is TGTGCCAGTAGTATAGTGGGTGGACAGGCAGGCGAGACCCAGTACTTC. This translates into CASSIVGGQAGETQYF.

The J gene is TRBJ2-3, the V gene TRBV5-1, with a possible D match to TRBD2 (5 bases). This CDR3 contains 16 residues. Germline V gene data show CDR1 as SGHRS and CDR2 as YFSETQ. Trimming shortened V by 4 bases and J by 0 bases, and 15 bases separated the two germline ends. CDR3 sequence (DNA): TGCGCCAGCAGCCCCCGGGGAGCGGCTAGCACAGATACGCAGTATTTT. This encodes CASSPRGAASTDTQYF.

This chain joins TRBV19 and TRBJ1-4; D remains ambiguous. This CDR3 comprises 14 residues. Germline CDR1 is LNHDA and CDR2 is SQIVND (reference sequence). The V gene lost 4 bases and the J gene lost 4 bases, with 10 bases spanning the gap. This chain's CDR3 is CASSTNSGNEKLFF. DNA for the CDR3: TGTGCCAGTAGTACCAACTCGGGTAATGAAAAACTGTTTTTT. Using reference TRBV19 and TRBJ1-4 for the parts outside the CDR3, the full variable domain is DGGITQSPKYLFRKEGQNVTLSCEQNLNHDAMYWYRQDPGQGLRLIYYSQIVNDFQKGDIAEGYSVSREKKESFPLTVTSAQKNPTAFYLCASSTNSGNEKLFFGSGTQLSVL.

A remark on this clone: The junction and the germline gene differ at one end; a read error may be behind it. This chain connects TRBV7-7 to TRBJ2-3, with TRBD2 matching over 7 bases. Germline CDR1 SSHAT, CDR2 FNYEAQ (reference sequence). This CDR3 region has 15 residues. CDR3 nucleotides: TGTGCTAGCAGCTTAGTGGCGGGGGGCACAGATACGCAGTATTTT. Encoded protein: CASSLVAGGTDTQYF.

This clone is deemed medium-sized (0.01 to 0.1%). The genes are TRBV2 and TRBJ1-2, with D unresolved. CDR1 SNHLY and CDR2 FYNNEI come from the germline V gene. V shed 4 bases and J shed 2 bases, with 11 bases lying between them. This CDR3 has 14 amino acids. The CDR3 loop reads CASSGEATNYGYTF. The CDR3, as DNA: TGTGCCAGCAGTGGCGAGGCTACCAACTATGGCTACACCTTC.

V is TRBV5-1 and J is TRBJ2-1; D unclear. Germline V gives CDR1 SGHRS, CDR2 YFSETQ. V was cut by 7 bases and J by 4 bases, with 6 bases left in between. The CDR3 spans 11 residues. CDR3 amino acids: CASGEYNEQFF. CDR3 bases: TGCGCCAGCGGAGAATACAATGAGCAGTTCTTC. The full variable domain, with the rest looked up from reference TRBV5-1 and TRBJ2-1, is KAGVTQTPRYLIKTRGQQVTLSCSPISGHRSVSWYQQTPGQGLQFLFEYFSETQRNKGNFPGRFSGRQFSNSRSEMNVSTLELGDSALYLCASGEYNEQFFGPGTRLTVL.

The chain couples TRBV7-6 to TRBJ1-3; 7 nucleotides agree with TRBD1. The CDR3 is 16 residues long. Germline V lookup: CDR1 SGHVS, CDR2 FNYEAQ. The trim removed 1 base at V and 0 bases at J, leaving 3 bases unmatched. The CDR3 DNA reads TGTGCCAGCAGCTTAGATGGACAGGACTCTGGAAACACCATATATTTT. Amino acid sequence: CASSLDGQDSGNTIYF.

V gene TRBV5-6 combines with J gene TRBJ1-1; D is ambiguous. The germline V gene encodes CDR1 SGHDT and CDR2 YYEEEE. The CDR3 contains 17 residues. The V gene lost 1 base and the J gene lost 0 bases, with 16 bases spanning the gap. In nucleotides, the CDR3 is TGTGCCAGCAGCTTGATTGCGACGGGATATATGAACACTGAAGCTTTCTTT. Translation gives CASSLIATGYMNTEAFF.

The CDR3 here is CASSPGEYTDTQYF. The CDR3 DNA is TGTGCCAGCTCCCCTGGGGAGTACACAGATACGCAGTATTTT. The chain couples TRBV18 to TRBJ2-3; maybe TRBD2 (5 bases). Trimming took 6 bases from V and 2 from J, leaving 12 bases between them. CDR1 is KGHSH, CDR2 LQKENI, per germline. CDR3 length: 14 residues.

The chain joins TRBV19 to TRBJ1-1, with D uncertain. Germline CDR1 and CDR2: LNHDA and SQIVND (reference sequence). Deletions cut 6 bases from V and 2 bases from J, with 4 bases between. The CDR3 is made up of 11 amino acids. CDR3 region: CASRQNTEAFF. For the CDR3, the DNA is TGTGCCAGTAGACAAAACACTGAAGCTTTCTTT.

This chain connects TRBV5-1 to TRBJ2-7; tentatively, D is TRBD1 (6 bases). V lost 0 bases to trimming and J lost 1 base, with 11 bases between them. Germline V gene data show CDR1 as SGHRS and CDR2 as YFSETQ. The CDR3 has 15 amino acids. As DNA, the CDR3 is TGCGCCAGCAGCTTGGGGGACACCGATTCCTACGAGCAGTACTTC. This sequence encodes CASSLGDTDSYEQYF.

The chain employs TRBV19 and TRBJ2-1; 10 bases match TRBD2. The V gene's germline CDR1 is LNHDA and CDR2 SQIVND (reference sequence). The CDR3 covers 18 residues. Losses at the gene ends were 3 bases for V and 4 bases for J; bases not matched to a gene: 12. The CDR3 DNA reads as TGTGCCAGTAGTATCGGGCCCATTAGCGGGAGGTTTTACAATGAGCAGTTCTTC. Translating it yields CASSIGPISGRFYNEQFF.

This chain links TRBV27 with TRBJ2-7; D remains ambiguous. Trimming shortened V by 2 bases and J by 3 bases, and 8 bases separated the two germline ends. Germline V lookup: CDR1 MNHEY, CDR2 SMNVEV (reference sequence). The CDR3 runs to 13 residues. Written as DNA, the CDR3 is TGTGCCAGCAGTTTACAGAGGTTCTACGAGCAGTACTTC. Amino acids: CASSLQRFYEQYF.

The chain has TRBV2 and TRBJ2-1; D gene unclear. The V end lost 8 bases, the J end lost 9 bases, and 20 bases lay between the germline ends. This CDR3 comprises 14 residues. Germline V gene data show CDR1 as SNHLY and CDR2 as FYNNEI. DNA for the CDR3: TGTGCCAGCGATAAAGCTTCTCCGCCTCGTGAGCAGTTCTTC. Amino acid sequence: CASDKASPPREQFF.

V and J are TRBV14 and TRBJ2-3; tentative D call: TRBD1 (6 bases). Germline V CDR1 and CDR2: SGHDN, FVKESK. Trimming pared 5 bases from V and 0 bases from J, leaving 12 bases between. The CDR3 covers 15 residues. The DNA of the CDR3 is TGTGCCAGCAGCGCTAGGGACACTAGCACAGATACGCAGTATTTT. Protein product: CASSARDTSTDTQYF. Full variable domain (remainder filled in from reference TRBV14 and TRBJ2-3): EAGVTQFPSHSVIEKGQTVTLRCDPISGHDNLYWYRRVMGKEIKFLLHFVKESKQDESGMPNNRFLAERTGGTYSTLKVQPAELEDSGVYFCASSARDTSTDTQYFGPGTRLTVL.

The rearrangement joins TRBV27 to TRBJ1-2, with 8 nucleotides matching TRBD1. Germline V gene data show CDR1 as MNHEY and CDR2 as SMNVEV (reference sequence). This CDR3 has 14 amino acids. The V and J ends lost 6 bases and 4 bases, in that order; junction bases with no gene match: 7. The CDR3, as DNA: TGTGCCAGCAGCCCGACAGGGGCCGTCTATGGCTACACCTTC. Translated: CASSPTGAVYGYTF.

This chain links TRBV27 with TRBJ2-1, with D unresolved. CDR1 and CDR2 (germline): MNHEY, SMNVEV (reference sequence). The V gene lost 3 bases and the J gene lost 10 bases, with 10 bases spanning the gap. The CDR3 is 12 amino acids. CDR3 protein: CASSLVFGEQFF. DNA of the CDR3: TGTGCCAGCAGTTTGGTCTTCGGGGAGCAGTTCTTC.

The J gene is TRBJ2-3, the V gene TRBV7-3; D remains ambiguous. CDR1 is SGHTA and CDR2 is FQGTGA in the germline V gene. V lost 1 base to trimming and J lost 6 bases, with 8 bases between them. The CDR3 length is 13 residues. In DNA form, the CDR3 reads TGTGCCAGCAGCTTAATGGCATCGGATACGCAGTATTTT. Protein sequence: CASSLMASDTQYF.

The table lists this clone with a count of one. This chain joins TRBV5-4 and TRBJ2-6; D not certain. The CDR3 totals 13 residues. The germline V gene encodes CDR1 SGHNT and CDR2 YYREEE (reference sequence). V was shortened by 9 bases and J by 0 bases, with 7 bases between the two germline ends. The CDR3 spells CAIPLSGANVLTF. CDR3 nucleotide sequence: TGTGCCATTCCTCTCTCTGGGGCCAACGTCCTGACTTTC.